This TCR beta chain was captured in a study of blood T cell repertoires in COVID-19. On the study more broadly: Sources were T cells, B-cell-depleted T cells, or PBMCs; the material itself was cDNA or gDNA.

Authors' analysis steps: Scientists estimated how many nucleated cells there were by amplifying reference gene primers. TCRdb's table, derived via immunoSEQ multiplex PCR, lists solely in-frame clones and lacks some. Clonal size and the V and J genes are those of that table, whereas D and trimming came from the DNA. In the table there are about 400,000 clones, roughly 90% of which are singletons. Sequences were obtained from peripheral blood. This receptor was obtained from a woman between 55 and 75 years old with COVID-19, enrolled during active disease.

CDR3 in DNA: TGTGCCAGCAGCCAAAGGGGGATTAAAGCTTTCTTT. Its protein is CASSQRGIKAFF. This chain links TRBV3-1 (or the pseudogene TRBV3-2) with TRBJ1-1; tentative D call: TRBD1 (6 bases). This CDR3 comprises 12 residues. Trimming took 2 bases from V and 9 from J, leaving 10 bases between them. Germline V gives CDR1 LGHDT, CDR2 YNNKEL (reference sequence).